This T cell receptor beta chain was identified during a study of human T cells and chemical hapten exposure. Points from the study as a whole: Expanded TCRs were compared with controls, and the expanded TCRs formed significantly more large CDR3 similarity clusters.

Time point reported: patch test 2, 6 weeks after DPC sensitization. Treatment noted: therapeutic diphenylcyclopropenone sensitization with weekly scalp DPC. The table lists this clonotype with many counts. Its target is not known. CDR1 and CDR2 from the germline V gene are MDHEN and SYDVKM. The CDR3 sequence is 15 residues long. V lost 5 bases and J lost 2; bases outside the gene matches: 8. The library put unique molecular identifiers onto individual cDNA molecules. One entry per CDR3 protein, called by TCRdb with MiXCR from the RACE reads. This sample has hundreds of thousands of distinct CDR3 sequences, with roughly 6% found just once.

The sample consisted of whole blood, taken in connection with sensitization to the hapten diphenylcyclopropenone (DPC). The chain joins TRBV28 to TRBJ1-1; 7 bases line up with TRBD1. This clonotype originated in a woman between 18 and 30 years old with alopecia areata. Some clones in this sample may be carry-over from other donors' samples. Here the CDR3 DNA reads TGTGCCAGCAGTCCCTCCGGGACAGCAAACACTGAAGCTTTCTTT. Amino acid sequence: CASSPSGTANTEAFF. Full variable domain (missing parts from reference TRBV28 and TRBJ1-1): DVKVTQSSRYLVKRTGEKVFLECVQDMDHENMFWYRQDPGLGLRLIYFSYDVKMKEKGDIPEGYSVSREKKERFSLILESASTNQTSMYLCASSPSGTANTEAFFGQGTRLTVV.